Below, 3 T cell receptor beta chains from the same sample are listed, as sequenced in a study of beta chain features in type 1 diabetes (dated by TCRdb to 2016 to 2018). Receptor libraries were prepared by the immunoSEQ multiplex PCR assay. All of the isolated RNA was reverse transcribed with the High Capacity cDNA Reverse Transcription Kit, so expressed TCRB transcripts were sequenced. TCRdb retrieved this table from immuneACCESS and kept in-frame rearrangements only. Not all clones are present; in checked studies, unresolved V genes account for under half, and no reason is known for the remainder. The sample includes under 300,000 clones, with roughly 20% observed a single time. In total, the top ten clones hold 0.028% of the sample. Their cognate antigens are unknown. The full study reports these points: Type 1 diabetes patients showed a moderate but significant shortening of TCRB CDR3 length in all four CD4+ subsets.

Material for sequencing was naive CD4+ T cells from blood. The cell subset or site label on this specimen signifies: true naive CD4+ T cells. Receptor source: a middle-aged woman with type 1 diabetes.

This chain joins TRBV5-4 and TRBJ2-1; 11 nucleotides align to TRBD2. Germline lookup yields CDR1 SGHNT and CDR2 YYREEE (reference sequence). This CDR3 is built from 17 residues. The trim removed 0 bases at V and 5 bases at J, leaving 7 bases unmatched. CDR3 sequence (DNA): TGTGCCAGCAGCTTGGTGACTAGCGGGAATCTCCACAATGAGCAGTTCTTC. It encodes CASSLVTSGNLHNEQFF.

This clone was detected only a few times. The V and J genes are TRBV4-3 and TRBJ1-5; 8 bases match TRBD1. CDR3 length: 18 amino acids. V was clipped by 0 bases and J by 6 bases; unmatched bases: 13. Germline assignment: CDR1 LGHNA and CDR2 YSLEER. CDR3 bases: TGCGCCAGCAGCCAAGAGATAGCCAGGACAGGGAATTTTCAGCCCCAGCATTTT. Residues: CASSQEIARTGNFQPQHF.

The sample holds a few counts of this clone. This chain links TRBV10-3 with TRBJ2-3; 9 bases are shared with TRBD2. V shed 3 bases and J 6 bases; nucleotides not matched to a gene: 10. The CDR3 runs to 16 residues. CDR1 is ENHRY, CDR2 SYGVKD, per germline. CDR3 protein: CAISDTSGRTPDTQYF. CDR3 bases: TGTGCCATCAGTGATACGAGCGGGAGGACGCCGGATACGCAGTATTTT.